This is a list of T cell receptor beta chains from one sample in a study of blood T cell repertoires in COVID-19. Measured with immunoSEQ multiplex PCR; TCRdb has only the in-frame clones, and not every one. Of some 140,000 clones in the sample, roughly 84% are singletons; the top ten hold approximately 5%. Sequenced material: PBMCs or T cells enriched from blood (not recorded which). The receptors stem from a man aged 40-49 years with acute COVID-19. Both conserved end residues are trimmed from each CDR3.

v_call: TRBV9
cdr3_aa: ASSVQGIAGNTIY

v_call: TRBV15
cdr3_aa: ATSIQLGTNIQY

v_call: TRBV5-1
cdr3_aa: ATSWGERTEAF

v_call: TRBV7-8
cdr3_aa: ASSRQREDEAF

v_call: TRBV3-1/TRBV3-2
cdr3_aa: ASSQGRGKNSPLH

v_call: TRBV7-9
cdr3_aa: ASSFTKQNNEQF

v_call: TRBV6-5
cdr3_aa: ASRQGNSPLH

v_call: TRBV6-1
cdr3_aa: ASSEVSVNTEAF

v_call: TRBV19
cdr3_aa: ASSMLPGQGVGELF

v_call: TRBV5-1
cdr3_aa: ASSLDSRNQPQH

v_call: TRBV19
cdr3_aa: ASTLTGGADTQY

v_call: TRBV29-1
cdr3_aa: SVHGPGGLGEQY

v_call: TRBV7-9
cdr3_aa: ASSLVGTHYNEQF

v_call: TRBV7-9
cdr3_aa: ASSYGLARVTGELF

v_call: TRBV10-3
cdr3_aa: AISRQGQETQY

v_call: TRBV11-2
cdr3_aa: ATRGGGPYNEQF

v_call: TRBV7-8
cdr3_aa: ASSLYRGGNGYT

v_call: TRBV19
cdr3_aa: ASSRTGESGKLF

v_call: TRBV7-8
cdr3_aa: ASTLGQVADTQY

v_call: TRBV5-4
cdr3_aa: ASSTASGATYEQY

v_call: TRBV19
cdr3_aa: ASSIAWTGSNYGYT

v_call: TRBV6-5
cdr3_aa: ASSYRGTGVGEQY

v_call: TRBV27
cdr3_aa: ASRLGQSSYNEQF

v_call: TRBV18
cdr3_aa: ASSPGLAGSTAYEQY

v_call: TRBV6-2/TRBV6-3
cdr3_aa: ASSYEIAAYNEQF

v_call: TRBV4-3
cdr3_aa: ASSQGGGSTDTQY

v_call: TRBV18
cdr3_aa: ASSPVQGAIQNEQY

v_call: TRBV29-1
cdr3_aa: SVSETGGNQPQH

v_call: TRBV10-3
cdr3_aa: AITGNTGELF

v_call: TRBV7-8
cdr3_aa: ASSIGLPQETQY

v_call: TRBV4-1
cdr3_aa: ASSQESGDWETQY

v_call: TRBV7-9
cdr3_aa: ASSIRDPSTYEQY

v_call: TRBV5-6
cdr3_aa: ASSLYRAGGPKNIQY

v_call: TRBV5-1
cdr3_aa: ASKSGLAGNNEQF

v_call: TRBV5-1
cdr3_aa: ASSLGPQNTEAF

v_call: TRBV20-1
cdr3_aa: SASKTSLETQY

v_call: TRBV5-4
cdr3_aa: ASSDNPGQGARDGYT